This T cell receptor beta chain was documented in a study of cytomegalovirus exposure and HLA in healthy donors. Regarding this clone: Its antigen is currently unknown.

CDR1 and CDR2 from the germline V gene are MNHEY and SVGAGI. CDR3 length equals 13 residues. PCR employed 60 Vbeta and 13 Jbeta primers. The table came from immunoSEQ multiplex PCR; TCRdb's copy has only in-frame clones and leaves some out. In the table there are tens of thousands of clones, roughly 80% of which are singletons. General study points: Being indistinguishable, some V segments were excluded, TRBV6-2 and TRBV6-3 among them. It was likely that a cluster of highly shared sequence variants was a sequencing artifact. Cytomegalovirus association was listed for around 170 TCR beta chains. Serostatus for CMV was the only available immune exposure information.

V and J are TRBV6-5 and TRBJ2-5; D is undetermined. TRBJ2-7 matches the DNA end more closely, so the J call is doubtful. This clonotype originated in a male donor in good health and CMV-seronegative. Sequencing input: PBMCs. In DNA form, the CDR3 reads TGTGCCAGCAGTACGGGTCCCTCCTACGAGCAGTACTTC. Amino acid sequence: CASSTGPSYEQYF.